Listed below are T cell receptor beta chains from one sample, sequenced in a study of a mutant IDH1 vaccine in newly diagnosed glioma. Antigen specificity for these receptors is unknown. Libraries were prepared by immunoSEQ multiplex PCR; TCRdb keeps only in-frame clonotypes and omits some of them. The table has 25,000 to 40,000 clones, roughly 77% seen once; the top ten hold approximately 15%. The source was PBMCs, collected from a glioma patient whose treatment included an IDH1 peptide vaccine. Receptors were obtained from a man aged 30 to 45 with glioma. CDR3s leave out the opening cysteine and the closing phenylalanine or tryptophan. The order of the fields is clone size, V gene, J gene, CDR3 protein. A row's size may be missing; if present it is once, few, many or a size class.

clone_size: few
v_call: TRBV5-4
j_call: TRBJ2-3
cdr3_aa: ASSWGLAGLTDTQY

clone_size: -
v_call: TRBV6-1
j_call: TRBJ2-7
cdr3_aa: ASSRRTLSSYEQY

clone_size: medium-sized
v_call: TRBV7-9
j_call: TRBJ2-7
cdr3_aa: ASSDGDREGYEQY

clone_size: -
v_call: TRBV5-1
j_call: TRBJ2-5
cdr3_aa: ASSLRTGGGGTSGIGGETQY

clone_size: -
v_call: TRBV7-9
j_call: TRBJ2-7
cdr3_aa: ASSPTSGSSPYAYEQY

clone_size: few
v_call: TRBV2
j_call: TRBJ2-3
cdr3_aa: ASEGPPADTQY

clone_size: -
v_call: TRBV27
j_call: TRBJ1-5
cdr3_aa: ASSLNGFSNQPQH

clone_size: -
v_call: TRBV10-2
j_call: TRBJ1-5
cdr3_aa: ASSARTEGQPQH

clone_size: -
v_call: TRBV10-3
j_call: TRBJ2-7
cdr3_aa: AITPRTGGVHEQY

clone_size: -
v_call: TRBV5-1
j_call: TRBJ2-5
cdr3_aa: ASSSGQGAIETQY